These T cell receptor beta chains were read from a single sample in a study of blood T cells in healthy people across ages. From the 5' RACE reads, TCRdb called clonotypes with MiXCR, one entry per CDR3 protein. This sample has 1.5 million to 2 million distinct CDR3 sequences; 34% occur once, and the top ten carry roughly 12%. Material for sequencing was blood. These TCRs come from a woman aged 25 to 39 in good health. Both conserved end residues are part of each CDR3.

j_gene	v_gene	CDR3aa
TRBJ1-1	TRBV2	CASSGSGGSLNTEAFF
TRBJ2-6	TRBV4-1	CASSPSGAYLPGANVMTF
TRBJ2-1	TRBV30	CAWGVVAGVDEQFF
TRBJ2-7	TRBV20-1	CSARARGFVHEQYF
TRBJ1-6	TRBV12-3/TRBV12-4	CASSLGRGPNSPLHF
TRBJ2-1	TRBV20-1	CSASQGYNEQFF
TRBJ2-7	TRBV7-2	CASRDWTGKYEQYF
TRBJ1-2	TRBV12-3/TRBV12-4	CASNLGQANCGYTF
TRBJ2-3	TRBV25-1	CASSEARLDTQYF
TRBJ1-4	TRBV4-1	CASSQGAPGTGGEKLFF
TRBJ1-2	TRBV9	CASSVGGSDGYTF
TRBJ2-1	TRBV12-5	CASGLTRQGARNEQFF
TRBJ2-7	TRBV27	CASSGSGTGPYEQYF
TRBJ2-5	TRBV5-6	CASSLRGIRETQYF
TRBJ2-5	TRBV29-1	CSVAQRMETQYF
TRBJ2-3	TRBV9	CASSVQSSGTDTQYF
TRBJ2-7	TRBV4-1	CASSQDEGAEYEQYF
TRBJ1-1	TRBV5-1	CASSSRQGAAEAFF
TRBJ2-1	TRBV2	CASRGAGTKSYNEQFF
TRBJ1-2	TRBV18	CASSPLETGFDPNYGYTF
TRBJ1-5	TRBV27	CAGRATGFLGGQPQHF
TRBJ2-5	TRBV10-3	CAISSGLAGSETQYF
TRBJ2-3	TRBV2	CASSPPGLAGEERSTDTQYF
TRBJ1-1	TRBV27	CASSFGLGTEAFF
TRBJ2-3	TRBV5-1	CASSSEGRGPAGTDTQYF
TRBJ1-5	TRBV4-1	CASSPHTGSRNQPQHF
TRBJ2-5	TRBV24-1	CATSDPTLAGYQETQYF
TRBJ1-2	TRBV7-2	CASSPGGPRGYTF
TRBJ1-5	TRBV7-9	CASSSGGPQVGQPQHF
TRBJ2-1	TRBV2	CASRAEVDVYNEQFF
TRBJ2-1	TRBV2	CASSYINEQFF
TRBJ2-3	TRBV15	CATDAVRTDTQYF
TRBJ1-2	TRBV27	CASSFQGQGGLYGYTF
TRBJ1-2	TRBV4-2	CASSQEREGPYGYTF
TRBJ1-2	TRBV12-3/TRBV12-4	CASSPRGGDGHTF
TRBJ2-1	TRBV4-3	CASSHPAGVDNEQFF
TRBJ2-1	TRBV5-1	CASSLSLASYNEQFF
TRBJ2-5	TRBV6-2/TRBV6-3	CASRIAGVGETQYF
TRBJ1-5	TRBV20-1	CSARDPAGGSYSNQPQHF
.	TRBV20-1	CSAPSGGAGETQYF
TRBJ2-7	TRBV20-1	CSARDFFRAETTYEQYF
TRBJ2-1	TRBV20-1	CSATDPFGSYNEQFF
TRBJ2-1	TRBV10-2	CASSDAGMEQFF
.	TRBV5-1	CASSLGQVGSLEQYF
TRBJ2-1	TRBV6-1	CASRTIQQDEQFF
TRBJ2-2	TRBV5-1	CATRLGGFGELFF
TRBJ2-3	TRBV27	CASSDGTSGRSDTQYF
TRBJ2-2	TRBV28	CATSGVTGELFF
TRBJ1-1	TRBV6-5	CARRQESNTEAFF
TRBJ2-5	TRBV4-1	CASSSGTSTQETQYF
TRBJ2-1	TRBV9	CAGSADTYSHNEQFF